A selection of T cell receptor beta chains follows, all from one sample in a study of T cell changes during pregnancy in multiple sclerosis. Sequencing was performed with immunoSEQ multiplex PCR; in TCRdb, only in-frame clones are kept and a portion is missing. The sample contains tens of thousands of clones, about 85% of which appear only once. The sequencing used CD4+ T cells from peripheral blood mononuclear cells, collected before pregnancy. These receptors all come from a female donor with multiple sclerosis, enrolled in a pregnancy study. The CDR3 runs from the conserved cysteine through the conserved F or W. The D gene is left open where the match is weak. Expanded clones are given a class, and other clones once, few, many or no size at all.

>NA|TRBV6-1|NA|TRBJ2-1
TGTGCCAGCAGTAGTATGAGGATTTGGGAGCAGTTCTTC
CASSSMRIWEQFF
>TRBD1|TRBV10-3|NA|TRBJ1-2
TGTGCCATCAGTACCTCGACAGGGGGCGATGGCTACACCTTC
CAISTSTGGDGYTF
>NA|TRBV5-1|NA|TRBJ2-5
TGCGCCAGCAGCTTGGGAGCGTTATCTCAAGAGACCCAGTACTTC
CASSLGALSQETQYF
>TRBD1|TRBV30|NA|TRBJ1-2
TGTGCCTGGAGTCGACAGGGCTTGGGAGGCTACACCTTC
CAWSRQGLGGYTF
>TRBD1|TRBV6-1|few|TRBJ1-5
TGTGCCAGCAGTGAAGTCGGGACAGGGAATCAGCCCCAGCATTTT
CASSEVGTGNQPQHF
>TRBD2|TRBV11-2|NA|TRBJ2-5
TGTGCCAGCAGTCGCCGGGGGGGAGAGACCCAGTACTTC
CASSRRGGETQYF
>NA|TRBV5-1|NA|TRBJ2-4
TGCGCCAGCAGCCCCCTTGAGGGTGGAGACATTCAGTACTTC
CASSPLEGGDIQYF
>NA|TRBV25-1|few|TRBJ2-5
TGTGCCAGCAGTGAATTCCCGGAGGTACAAGAGACCCAGTACTTC
CASSEFPEVQETQYF
>NA|TRBV6-1|NA|TRBJ1-1
TGTGCCAGCAGGGAGGGAAATGGTTACACTGAAGCTTTCTTT
CASREGNGYTEAFF
>TRBD2|TRBV7-2|NA|TRBJ2-7
TGTGCCAGCAGCTTAGATCCGCGGGGGGGGATTGTGTCGCAGTACTTC
CASSLDPRGGIVSQYF
>TRBD2|TRBV11-3|NA|TRBJ2-1
TGTGCCAGCAGCAATCGAGCGGGGGGGAGGGTTAATGAGCAGTTCTTC
CASSNRAGGRVNEQFF
>TRBD2|TRBV30|NA|TRBJ2-1
TGTGCCTGGCAGTCCGGGGGGGCGTACAATGAGCAGTTCTTC
CAWQSGGAYNEQFF
>TRBD1|TRBV11-2|once|TRBJ2-7
TGTGCCAGCAGCTTTAACCCTCCGGGACAGGGATCGGCGCAGTACTTC
CASSFNPPGQGSAQYF
>NA|TRBV6-1|NA|TRBJ2-5
TGTGCCAGCAGTGAAAGGTACAGACAAGAGACCCAGTACTTC
CASSERYRQETQYF
>TRBD1|TRBV5-1|NA|TRBJ1-2
TGCGCCAGCAGCCGGGGACAGGAGTATGGCTACACCTTC
CASSRGQEYGYTF
>TRBD1|TRBV7-2|NA|TRBJ1-1
TGTGCCAGCAGCCCGGGACAGTCGAACACTGAAGCTTTCTTT
CASSPGQSNTEAFF
>NA|TRBV7-2|few|TRBJ2-7
TGTGCCAGCACCTCTTCGGGGGGCCCCTACGAGCAGTACTTC
CASTSSGGPYEQYF
>TRBD1|TRBV6-6|NA|TRBJ1-3
TGTGCCAGCAGTCGCCAGGGACAGGGGGCTAGAAACACCATATATTTT
CASSRQGQGARNTIYF
>TRBD1|TRBV19|NA|TRBJ1-1
TGTGCCAGTAGTCAAAGGACAGGGGAAGCTTTCTTT
CASSQRTGEAFF
>TRBD1|TRBV7-2|once|TRBJ1-6
TGTGCCAGCAGCTTATTGTGGACAGGGGGTTCACCCCTCCACTTT
CASSLLWTGGSPLHF
>TRBD1|TRBV7-8|NA|TRBJ2-1
TGTGCCAGCAGCTTAAGACAGGGAGTGGGTGAGCAGTTCTTC
CASSLRQGVGEQFF
>TRBD1|TRBV5-1|NA|TRBJ1-3
TGCGCCAGCAGCTTCACAGGGGGCTCATTAAACACCATATATTTT
CASSFTGGSLNTIYF
>TRBD2|TRBV4-1|NA|TRBJ2-7
TGCGCCAGCAGCCAAGATCGGGCTAGCGGGGGGTACGAGCAGTACTTC
CASSQDRASGGYEQYF
>NA|TRBV30|NA|TRBJ1-3
TGTGCCTGGGACAGAGACTCTGGAAACACCATATATTTT
CAWDRDSGNTIYF
>TRBD1|TRBV5-8|NA|TRBJ2-2
TGTGCCAGCACCCTGGACAGGGCGGACACCGGGGAGCTGTTTTTT
CASTLDRADTGELFF
>TRBD1|TRBV7-2|NA|TRBJ2-1
TGTGCCAGCAGCTTATCTGGACAGGGGACCTACAATGAGCAGTTCTTC
CASSLSGQGTYNEQFF
>NA|TRBV19|NA|TRBJ2-7
TGTGCCAGTAGCCCTCGGAGATACGAGCAGTACTTC
CASSPRRYEQYF
>NA|TRBV6-5|NA|TRBJ1-2
TGTGCCAGCAGGAGTCAGGGGCTAGCTAACTATGGCTACACCTTC
CASRSQGLANYGYTF
>TRBD1|TRBV5-1|NA|TRBJ2-1
TGCGCCAGCAGCCCCCGCGTTACAGGGGTAAATGAGCAGTTCTTC
CASSPRVTGVNEQFF
>TRBD1|TRBV6-6|NA|TRBJ1-2
TGTGCCAGCAGTCACCCCGGGACAGGGAATGGCTACACCTTC
CASSHPGTGNGYTF
>NA|TRBV5-1|medium-sized|TRBJ1-1
TGCGCCAGCAGTCCTCGGGGTTCTGACACTGAAGCTTTCTTT
CASSPRGSDTEAFF
>NA|TRBV25-1|NA|TRBJ2-3
TGTGCCAGCATGAAGGGGGGGGCAGATACGCAGTATTTT
CASMKGGADTQYF
>TRBD2|TRBV10-1|once|TRBJ2-1
TGCGCCAGTGGGAGGGAACACCCGGGACGGGAGCAGTTCTTC
CASGREHPGREQFF
>TRBD2|TRBV9|NA|TRBJ2-3
TGTGCCAGCAGCGTAGAGCCTTTAGCTAGCGGGGGGGCCGTAGATACGCAGTATTTT
CASSVEPLASGGAVDTQYF